The 8 T cell receptor beta chains below come from one sample, sequenced in a study of T cell changes during pregnancy in multiple sclerosis (dated by TCRdb to 2018 to 2020). The library was generated by the immunoSEQ multiplex PCR assay. Here the immuneACCESS table is served through TCRdb, limited to in-frame sequences with V and J called. Missing clones are a known gap in these copies; in checked studies unresolved V genes cover under half, and the rest lacks a known reason. The sample records roughly 80,000 clones, 90% to 95% of which are singletons. The ten largest clones add up to about 2.8% of the sample. This specimen was peripheral blood, taken before pregnancy. The source is a female donor with multiple sclerosis, enrolled in a pregnancy study.

The V and J genes are TRBV18 and TRBJ1-1; 8 nucleotides align to TRBD1. CDR3 length: 14 amino acids. J lost 6 bases, V lost 2 bases, and 5 bases had no gene match. The germline V gene encodes CDR1 KGHSH and CDR2 LQKENI. The CDR3 is CASSPRQGWSEAFF. The CDR3 DNA reads as TGTGCCAGCTCACCAAGACAGGGGTGGTCTGAAGCTTTCTTT.

The V call is TRBV7-3, the J call TRBJ2-7, with 10 bases matching TRBD2. The CDR3 is 14 amino acids. Germline CDR1 is SGHTA and CDR2 is FQGTGA. V gave up 6 bases and J gave up 5 bases; unmatched junction bases: 7. CDR3 DNA: TGTGCCAGCAGTTCTAGCGGGAGTGGGGACGAGCAGTACTTC. This gives the protein CASSSSGSGDEQYF.

The chain links TRBV18 to TRBJ2-7; D call uncertain. CDR1 and CDR2 from the germline V gene are KGHSH and LQKENI. The germline V and J ends were trimmed by 3 bases and 0 bases, with 15 bases remaining between them. This CDR3 spans 16 amino acids. The CDR3 bases are TGTGCCAGCTCACCCCCGCGGTTAGGTTCCTCCTACGAGCAGTACTTC. As protein: CASSPPRLGSSYEQYF.

The chain couples TRBV14 to TRBJ1-2; D remains ambiguous. The CDR3 loop spans 13 amino acids. The germline V gene has CDR1 SGHDN and CDR2 FVKESK. V lost 1 base and J 1 base, leaving 4 bases between the germline ends. CDR3 coding DNA: TGTGCCAGCAGCCAAGTCTATAACTATGGCTACACCTTC. It codes for CASSQVYNYGYTF. The full variable domain, its missing parts supplied by reference TRBV14 and TRBJ1-2, is EAGVTQFPSHSVIEKGQTVTLRCDPISGHDNLYWYRRVMGKEIKFLLHFVKESKQDESGMPNNRFLAERTGGTYSTLKVQPAELEDSGVYFCASSQVYNYGYTFGSGTRLTVV.

This rearrangement joins TRBV29-1 to TRBJ2-3; a possible D gene is TRBD2 (5 bases). V was trimmed by 3 bases and J by 4 bases, leaving 11 bases between them. The CDR3 contains 13 residues. Looked up from germline, CDR1 is SQVTM and CDR2 is ANQGSEA. The CDR3, as DNA: TGCAGCGTTGATATAAGGCGGGCAGATACGCAGTATTTT. Translating it yields CSVDIRRADTQYF.

J is TRBJ2-1 and V is TRBV7-9; tentative D call: TRBD1 (5 bases). V gave up 1 base and J gave up 6 bases, with 7 bases separating them. The germline gives CDR1 SEHNR, CDR2 FQNEAQ (reference sequence). The CDR3 spans 13 residues. CDR3 DNA: TGTGCCAGCAGCTTAGAGGGGTCCAATGAGCAGTTCTTC. Translation gives CASSLEGSNEQFF.

This chain uses TRBV28 with TRBJ2-7; D might be TRBD2 (6 bases). Trimming took off 5 bases at V and 2 bases at J, with 16 bases between the two ends. The length of the CDR3 is 15 residues. Germline V CDR1 and CDR2: MDHEN, SYDVKM. The CDR3, as DNA: TGTGCCAGCAGTCCCCATATGGGGGGTCCCTACGAGCAGTACTTC. Translation: CASSPHMGGPYEQYF.

V is TRBV27 and J is TRBJ2-7; D is uncertain. The CDR3 loop spans 14 amino acids. Trimming removed 5 bases from V and 2 bases from J, with 13 bases in between. Germline assignment: CDR1 MNHEY and CDR2 SMNVEV (reference sequence). CDR3 nucleotide sequence: TGTGCCAGCAGTCCGGGTTTCAATCCCTACGAGCAGTACTTC. Amino acid sequence: CASSPGFNPYEQYF.